What follows describes a single T cell receptor (beta chain). In TCRdb, the reads were re-called with MiXCR into one record per CDR3 protein. The sample consists of about 740,000 distinct CDR3 sequences, 35% of them appearing once. The CDR3 contains 11 residues. Germline lookup yields CDR1 LNHDA and CDR2 SQIVND (reference sequence). The V end was cut by 7 bases, the J end by 6 bases, with 7 bases between. This sample is part of a study of T cell repertoires in cytomegalovirus infection. This clonotype was obtained from a human donor in good health (CMV status not recorded). Some clones in this sample may be carry-over from other donors' samples. The material sequenced was PBMCs. J is TRBJ2-4 and V is TRBV19; D unclear. The CDR3 loop reads CASKNANIQYF. The CDR3 DNA is TGTGCCAGTAAGAACGCAAACATTCAGTACTTC.